Sequencing of this T cell receptor beta chain was carried out in a study of technical replicates of blood from a few donors. The data were produced by immunoSEQ multiplex PCR, yet TCRdb's version contains in-frame clones alone and is incomplete. This table has about 68,000 clones, 95% to 98% appearing once. The J segment lost 3 bases and the V segment lost 3 bases, leaving 2 bases of the junction unmatched. CDR3 length equals 14 residues. The V gene's germline CDR1 is MNHEY and CDR2 SMNVEV (reference sequence). The source of this sequence is a human donor in good health. Sequencing was performed on T cells isolated from PBMCs. The rearrangement uses TRBV27 and TRBJ2-7, with 10 bases identical to TRBD1. CDR3: CASSLGTGVYEQYF. The CDR3 DNA reads as TGTGCCAGCAGTTTGGGGACAGGGGTCTACGAGCAGTACTTC.